This T cell receptor (beta chain) derives from a study of cytomegalovirus exposure and HLA in healthy donors. Study-wide results and caveats: An apparent linkage of common viral pathogens to several of the most significant clusters emerged in a later analysis. The study put under 200 TCR beta chains on its list as cytomegalovirus-associated. TCR beta V segments were, for the most part, productive about 87% or about 30% of the time in an earlier analysis.

This clone was observed a few times. Its target is unknown. The germline V and J ends were trimmed by 3 bases and 5 bases, with 18 bases remaining between them. Germline-derived CDR1 and CDR2 are SGHNT and YYREEE (reference sequence). The CDR3 has 15 residues. PCR used 60 Vbeta primers and 13 Jbeta primers. The method was immunoSEQ multiplex PCR; TCRdb's version includes in-frame clones alone and lacks a portion of them. The sample lists some 160,000 clones, 70% to 80% occurring once. The receptor was derived from a woman aged 40 to 50 in good health and CMV-seronegative. The sequencing sample was made of PBMCs. The chain joins TRBV5-4 to TRBJ2-7; a possible D gene is TRBD1 (6 bases). CDR3 sequence (DNA): TGTGCCAGCAGCTCACTGGGAAACAGGGCTGACGAGCAGTACTTC. Amino acids: CASSSLGNRADEQYF.